The TCR beta chain described here comes from a study of blood T cell repertoires in COVID-19. Turning to the study itself: Samples representing acute and convalescent COVID-19 were sourced from the United States, Italy and Spain. In each case, the material was cDNA or gDNA derived from T cells, B-cell-depleted T cells, or PBMCs.

TCRdb's copy holds only in-frame clones and misses some; the assay was immunoSEQ multiplex PCR. The repertoire holds roughly 140,000 clones, with around nine tenths as singletons. The ends were cut back, 5 bases at V and 7 bases at J, with 8 bases in the middle. Germline V gene data show CDR1 as SEHNR and CDR2 as FQNEAQ (reference sequence). The CDR3 loop spans 11 amino acids. J is TRBJ1-1 and V is TRBV7-9; the D is unclear. The material sequenced was peripheral blood. The TCR was taken from a woman in her thirties or forties with acute or convalescent COVID-19. CDR3 nucleotide sequence: TGTGCCAGCAGCCCGCCAGATGAAGCTTTCTTT. This codes for CASSPPDEAFF.